The present T cell receptor beta chain was sequenced within a study of PD-L1 blockade in urothelial cancer. Looking at the study overall: Once treatment had started, blood was analyzed at 3 weeks (second dose) and again at 6 weeks. Study-level points and caveats: Durable-benefit cases showed more tumor-associated blood clone expansion at 3 weeks. Clonality of blood TCR below the median before treatment predicted better survival.

Notes on this clone: Its antigen is still unknown.

Sequenced by immunoSEQ multiplex PCR; TCRdb stores in-frame clones only, minus some. The sample lists tens of thousands of clones; about 86% were seen once. Per the germline V gene, CDR1 is MGHRA and CDR2 is YSYEKL. Losses at the gene ends were 2 bases for V and 6 bases for J; bases not matched to a gene: 5. The length of the CDR3 is 15 residues. This TCR was recovered from a man aged 45 to 65 with urothelial cancer. This sample comprised PBMCs, obtained around atezolizumab (anti-PD-L1) treatment. This chain links TRBV4-1 with TRBJ1-5, with 9 bases identical to TRBD1. CDR3 DNA sequence: TGCGCCAGCAGCCAACCGGACAGGGGTTTTCAGCCCCAGCATTTT. Protein: CASSQPDRGFQPQHF.